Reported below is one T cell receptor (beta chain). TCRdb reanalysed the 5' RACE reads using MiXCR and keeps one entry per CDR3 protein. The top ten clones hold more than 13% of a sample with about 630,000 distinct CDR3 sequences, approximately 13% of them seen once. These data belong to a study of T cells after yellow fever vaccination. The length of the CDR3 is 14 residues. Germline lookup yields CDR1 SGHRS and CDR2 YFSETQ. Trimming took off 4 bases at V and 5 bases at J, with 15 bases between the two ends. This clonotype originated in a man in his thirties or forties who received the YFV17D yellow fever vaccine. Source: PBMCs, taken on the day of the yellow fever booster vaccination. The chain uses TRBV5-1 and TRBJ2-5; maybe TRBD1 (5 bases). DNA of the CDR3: TGCGCCAGCAGCCCTTATACCCAGGGTGAGACCCAGTACTTC. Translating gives CASSPYTQGETQYF.